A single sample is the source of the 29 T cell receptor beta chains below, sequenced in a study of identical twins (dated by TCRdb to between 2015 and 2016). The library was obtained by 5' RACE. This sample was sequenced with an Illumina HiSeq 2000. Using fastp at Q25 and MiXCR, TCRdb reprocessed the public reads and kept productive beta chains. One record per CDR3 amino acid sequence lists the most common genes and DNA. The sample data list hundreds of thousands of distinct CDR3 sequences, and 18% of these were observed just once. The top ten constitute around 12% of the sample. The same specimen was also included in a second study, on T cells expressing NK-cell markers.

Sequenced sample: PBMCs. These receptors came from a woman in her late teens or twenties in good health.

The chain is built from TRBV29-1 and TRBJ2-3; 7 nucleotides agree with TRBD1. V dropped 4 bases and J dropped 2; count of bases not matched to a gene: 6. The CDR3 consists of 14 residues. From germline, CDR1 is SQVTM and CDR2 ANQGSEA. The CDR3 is CSVGFTGATDTQYF. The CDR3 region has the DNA TGCAGCGTTGGCTTTACAGGGGCCACAGATACGCAGTATTTT.

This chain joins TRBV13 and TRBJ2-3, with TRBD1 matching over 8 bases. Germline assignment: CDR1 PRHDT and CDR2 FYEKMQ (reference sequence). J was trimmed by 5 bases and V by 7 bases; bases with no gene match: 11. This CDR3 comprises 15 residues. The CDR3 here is CASTLGQGFGDTQYF. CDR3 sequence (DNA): TGTGCCAGCACACTCGGACAGGGTTTTGGAGATACGCAGTATTTT.

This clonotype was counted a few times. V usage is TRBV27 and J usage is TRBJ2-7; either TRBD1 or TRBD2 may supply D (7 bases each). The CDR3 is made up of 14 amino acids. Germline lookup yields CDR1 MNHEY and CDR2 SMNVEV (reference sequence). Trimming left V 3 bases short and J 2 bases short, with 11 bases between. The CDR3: CASSFQGGPYEQYF. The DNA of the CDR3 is TGTGCCAGCAGTTTTCAGGGGGGGCCCTACGAGCAGTACTTC.

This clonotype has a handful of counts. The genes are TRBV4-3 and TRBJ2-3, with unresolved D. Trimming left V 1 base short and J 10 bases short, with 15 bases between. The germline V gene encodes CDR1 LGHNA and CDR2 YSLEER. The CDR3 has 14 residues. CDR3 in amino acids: CASSQGLGVVAQYF. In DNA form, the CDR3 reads TGCGCCAGCAGCCAAGGGCTTGGGGTAGTTGCGCAGTATTTT.

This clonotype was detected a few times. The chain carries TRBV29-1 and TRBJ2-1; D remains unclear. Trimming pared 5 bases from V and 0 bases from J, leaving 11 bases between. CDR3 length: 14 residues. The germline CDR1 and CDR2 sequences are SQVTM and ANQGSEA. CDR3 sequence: CSVRIVTSYNEQFF. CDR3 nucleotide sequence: TGCAGCGTTAGGATCGTAACCTCCTACAATGAGCAGTTCTTC.

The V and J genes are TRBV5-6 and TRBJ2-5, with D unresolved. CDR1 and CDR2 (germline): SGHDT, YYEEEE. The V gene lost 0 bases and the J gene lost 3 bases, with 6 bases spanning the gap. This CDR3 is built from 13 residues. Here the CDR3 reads CASSLDLKETQYF. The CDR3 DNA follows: TGTGCCAGCAGCTTGGACTTAAAAGAGACCCAGTACTTC. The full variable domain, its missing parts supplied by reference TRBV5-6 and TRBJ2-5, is DAGVTQSPTHLIKTRGQQVTLRCSPKSGHDTVSWYQQALGQGPQFIFQYYEEEERQRGNFPDRFSGHQFPNYSSELNVNALLLGDSALYLCASSLDLKETQYFGPGTRLLVL.

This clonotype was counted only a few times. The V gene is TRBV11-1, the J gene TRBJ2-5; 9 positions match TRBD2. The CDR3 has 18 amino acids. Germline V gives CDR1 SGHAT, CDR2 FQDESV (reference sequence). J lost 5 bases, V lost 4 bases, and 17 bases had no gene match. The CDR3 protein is CASSSSKASGVPGETQYF. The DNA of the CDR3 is TGTGCCAGCAGCTCCTCAAAGGCTAGCGGGGTACCTGGTGAGACCCAGTACTTC. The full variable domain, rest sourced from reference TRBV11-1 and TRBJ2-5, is EAEVAQSPRYKITEKSQAVAFWCDPISGHATLYWYRQILGQGPELLVQFQDESVVDDSQLPKDRFSAERLKGVDSTLKIQPAELGDSAMYLCASSSSKASGVPGETQYFGPGTRLLVL.

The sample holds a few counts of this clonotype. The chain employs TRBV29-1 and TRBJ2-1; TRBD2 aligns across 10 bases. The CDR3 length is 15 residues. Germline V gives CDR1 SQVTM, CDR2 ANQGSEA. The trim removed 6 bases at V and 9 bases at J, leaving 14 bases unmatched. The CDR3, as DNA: TGCAGCGTCCTGCCCCTAGCGGGAGAAGGTGGTGAGCAGTTCTTC. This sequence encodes CSVLPLAGEGGEQFF.

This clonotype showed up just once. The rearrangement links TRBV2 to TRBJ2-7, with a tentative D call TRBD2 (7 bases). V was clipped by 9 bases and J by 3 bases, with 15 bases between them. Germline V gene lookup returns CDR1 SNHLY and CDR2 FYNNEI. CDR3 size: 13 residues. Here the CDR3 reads CASREGDNYEQYF. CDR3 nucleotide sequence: TGTGCCAGTAGGGAGGGGGACAACTACGAGCAGTACTTC.

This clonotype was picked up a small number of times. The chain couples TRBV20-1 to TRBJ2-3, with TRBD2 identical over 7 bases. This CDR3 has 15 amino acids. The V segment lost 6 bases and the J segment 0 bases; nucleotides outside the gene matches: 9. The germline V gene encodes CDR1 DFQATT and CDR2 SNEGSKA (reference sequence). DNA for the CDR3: TGCAGTGCCCCTGGGAGGGACCTAAGCACAGATACGCAGTATTTT. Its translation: CSAPGRDLSTDTQYF.

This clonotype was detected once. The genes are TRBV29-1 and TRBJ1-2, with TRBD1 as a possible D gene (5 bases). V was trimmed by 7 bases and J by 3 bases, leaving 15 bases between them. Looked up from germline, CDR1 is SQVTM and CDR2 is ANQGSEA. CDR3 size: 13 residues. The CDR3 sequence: CSGWQRGDYGYTF. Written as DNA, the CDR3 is TGCAGCGGCTGGCAGAGGGGTGACTATGGCTACACCTTC. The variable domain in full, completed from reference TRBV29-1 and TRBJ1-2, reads SAVISQKPSRDICQRGTSLTIQCQVDSQVTMMFWYRQQPGQSLTLIATANQGSEATYESGFVIDKFPISRPNLTFSTLTVSNMSPEDSSIYLCSGWQRGDYGYTFGSGTRLTVV.

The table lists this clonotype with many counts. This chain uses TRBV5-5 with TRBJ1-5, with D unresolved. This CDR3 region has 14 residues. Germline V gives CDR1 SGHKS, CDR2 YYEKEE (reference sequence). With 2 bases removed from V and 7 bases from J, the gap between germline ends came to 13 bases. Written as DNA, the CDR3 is TGTGCCAGCAGCTTTTTAACTGAAGGGCAGCCCCAGCATTTT. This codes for CASSFLTEGQPQHF. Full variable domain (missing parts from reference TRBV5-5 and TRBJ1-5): DAGVTQSPTHLIKTRGQQVTLRCSPISGHKSVSWYQQVLGQGPQFIFQYYEKEERGRGNFPDRFSARQFPNYSSELNVNALLLGDSALYLCASSFLTEGQPQHFGDGTRLSIL.

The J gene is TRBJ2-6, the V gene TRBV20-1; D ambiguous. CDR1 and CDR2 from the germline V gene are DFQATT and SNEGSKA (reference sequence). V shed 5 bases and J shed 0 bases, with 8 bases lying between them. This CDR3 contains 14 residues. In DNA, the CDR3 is TGCAGTGCTCGGAAGAGCTCTGGGGCCAACGTCCTGACTTTC. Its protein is CSARKSSGANVLTF.

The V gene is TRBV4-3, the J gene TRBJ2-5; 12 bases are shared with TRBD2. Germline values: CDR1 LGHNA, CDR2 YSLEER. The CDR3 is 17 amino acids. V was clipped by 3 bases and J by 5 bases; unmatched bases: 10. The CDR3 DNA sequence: TGCGCCAGCAGCCACGATCTAGCGGGAGGGGGTGTGGAGACCCAGTACTTC. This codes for CASSHDLAGGGVETQYF.

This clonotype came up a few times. The CDR3 loop is CSVEFQARSYEQYF. The CDR3 DNA reads TGCAGCGTTGAATTTCAGGCTCGCTCCTACGAGCAGTACTTC. The chain carries TRBV29-1 and TRBJ2-7; no firm D call. This CDR3 has 14 amino acids. CDR1 and CDR2 from the germline V gene are SQVTM and ANQGSEA. Trimming stripped 2 bases from V and 0 bases from J, with 11 bases between.

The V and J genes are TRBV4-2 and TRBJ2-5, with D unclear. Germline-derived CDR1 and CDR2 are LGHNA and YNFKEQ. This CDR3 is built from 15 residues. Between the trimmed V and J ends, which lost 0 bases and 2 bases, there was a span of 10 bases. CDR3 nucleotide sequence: TGTGCCAGCAGCCAAGAACAACTACTACAAGAGACCCAGTACTTC. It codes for CASSQEQLLQETQYF.

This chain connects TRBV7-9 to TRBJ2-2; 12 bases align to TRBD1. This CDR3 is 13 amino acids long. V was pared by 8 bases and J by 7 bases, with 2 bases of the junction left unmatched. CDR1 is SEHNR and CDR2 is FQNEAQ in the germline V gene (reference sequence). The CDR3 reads CASRDRGRGELFF. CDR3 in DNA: TGTGCCAGCCGGGACAGGGGGCGCGGGGAGCTGTTTTTT. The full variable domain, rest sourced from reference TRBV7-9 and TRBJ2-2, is DTGVSQNPRHKITKRGQNVTFRCDPISEHNRLYWYRQTLGQGPEFLTYFQNEAQLEKSRLLSDRFSAERPKGSFSTLEIQRTEQGDSAMYLCASRDRGRGELFFGEGSRLTVL.

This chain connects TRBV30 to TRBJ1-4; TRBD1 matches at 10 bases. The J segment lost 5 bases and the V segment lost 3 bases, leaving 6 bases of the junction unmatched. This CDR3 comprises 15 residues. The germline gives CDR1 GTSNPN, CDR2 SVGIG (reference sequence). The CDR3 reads CAWSQKGQGNEKLFF. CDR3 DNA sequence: TGTGCCTGGAGCCAAAAGGGACAGGGGAATGAAAAACTGTTTTTT.

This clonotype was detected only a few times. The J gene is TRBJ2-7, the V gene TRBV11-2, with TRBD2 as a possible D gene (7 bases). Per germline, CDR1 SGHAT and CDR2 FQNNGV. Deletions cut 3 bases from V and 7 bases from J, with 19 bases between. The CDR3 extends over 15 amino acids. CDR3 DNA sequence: TGTGCCAGCAGCTTCCAGTGGGGGGGGCAAAGAGAGCAGTACTTC. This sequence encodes CASSFQWGGQREQYF.

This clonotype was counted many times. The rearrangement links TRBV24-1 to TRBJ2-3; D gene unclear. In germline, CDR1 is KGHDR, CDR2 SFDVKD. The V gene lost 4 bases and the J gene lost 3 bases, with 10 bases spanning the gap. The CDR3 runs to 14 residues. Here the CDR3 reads CATSDSDLTDTQYF. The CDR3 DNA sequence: TGTGCCACCAGTGACTCCGATTTGACAGATACGCAGTATTTT.

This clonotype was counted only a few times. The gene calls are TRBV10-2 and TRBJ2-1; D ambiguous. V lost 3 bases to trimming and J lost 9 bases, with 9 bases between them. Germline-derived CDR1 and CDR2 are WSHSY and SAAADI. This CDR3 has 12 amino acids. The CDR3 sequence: CASSDPMGEQFF. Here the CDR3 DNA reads TGCGCCAGCAGTGACCCGATGGGTGAGCAGTTCTTC.

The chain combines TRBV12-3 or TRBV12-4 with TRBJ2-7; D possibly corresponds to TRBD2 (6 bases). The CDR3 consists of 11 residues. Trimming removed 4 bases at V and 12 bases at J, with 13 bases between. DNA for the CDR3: TGTGCCAGCAGTTACCGGGGGATAGCGTACTTC. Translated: CASSYRGIAYF.

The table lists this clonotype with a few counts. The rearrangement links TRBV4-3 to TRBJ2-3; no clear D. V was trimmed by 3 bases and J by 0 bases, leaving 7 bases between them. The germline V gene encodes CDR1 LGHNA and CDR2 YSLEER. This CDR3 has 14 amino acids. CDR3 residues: CASSQIASTDTQYF. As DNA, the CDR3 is TGCGCCAGCAGCCAGATAGCTAGCACAGATACGCAGTATTTT.

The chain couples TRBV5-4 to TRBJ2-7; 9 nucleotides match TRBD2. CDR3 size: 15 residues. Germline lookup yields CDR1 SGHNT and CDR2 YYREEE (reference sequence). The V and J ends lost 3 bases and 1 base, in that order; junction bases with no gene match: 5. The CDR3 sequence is CASSSKTSGSYEQYF. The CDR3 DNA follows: TGTGCCAGCAGCTCCAAGACTAGCGGATCCTACGAGCAGTACTTC.

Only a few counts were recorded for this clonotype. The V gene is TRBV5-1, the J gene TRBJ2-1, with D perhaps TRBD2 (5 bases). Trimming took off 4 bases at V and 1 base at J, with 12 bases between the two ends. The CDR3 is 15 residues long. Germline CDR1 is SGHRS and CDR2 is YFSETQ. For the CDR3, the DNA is TGCGCCAGCAGCCCTGCGAGGGTTTCCTACAATGAGCAGTTCTTC. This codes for CASSPARVSYNEQFF.

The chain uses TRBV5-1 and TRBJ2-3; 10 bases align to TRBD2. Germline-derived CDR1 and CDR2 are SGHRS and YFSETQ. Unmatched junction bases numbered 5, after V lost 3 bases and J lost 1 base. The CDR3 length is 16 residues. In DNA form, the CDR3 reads TGCGCCAGCAGCTCGGGAGGACTAGCGGGCACAGATACGCAGTATTTT. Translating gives CASSSGGLAGTDTQYF.

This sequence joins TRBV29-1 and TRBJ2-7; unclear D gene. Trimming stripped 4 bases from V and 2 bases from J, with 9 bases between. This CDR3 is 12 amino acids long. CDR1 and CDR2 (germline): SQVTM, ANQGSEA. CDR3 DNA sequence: TGCAGCGTTGCAATAGGCCCCTACGAGCAGTACTTC. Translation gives CSVAIGPYEQYF.

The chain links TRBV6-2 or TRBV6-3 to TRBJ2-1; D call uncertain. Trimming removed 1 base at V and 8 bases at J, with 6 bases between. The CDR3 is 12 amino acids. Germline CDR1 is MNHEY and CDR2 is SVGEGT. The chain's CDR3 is CASSYWDDEQFF. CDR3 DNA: TGTGCCAGCAGTTACTGGGATGATGAGCAGTTCTTC.

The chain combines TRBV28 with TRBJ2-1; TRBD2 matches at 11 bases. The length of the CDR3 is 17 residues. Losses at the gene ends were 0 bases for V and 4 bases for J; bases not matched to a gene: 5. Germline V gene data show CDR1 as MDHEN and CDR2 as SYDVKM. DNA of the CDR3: TGTGCCAGCAGTTTATGGGTAACTAGCGGGGGTTACAATGAGCAGTTCTTC. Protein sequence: CASSLWVTSGGYNEQFF. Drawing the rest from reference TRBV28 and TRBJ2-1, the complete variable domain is DVKVTQSSRYLVKRTGEKVFLECVQDMDHENMFWYRQDPGLGLRLIYFSYDVKMKEKGDIPEGYSVSREKKERFSLILESASTNQTSMYLCASSLWVTSGGYNEQFFGPGTRLTVL.